This T cell receptor (beta chain) was observed in a study of cytomegalovirus exposure and HLA in healthy donors. Findings and caveats of the study: In a later analysis, HLA-associated beta chains showed higher expansion and lower generation probabilities than comparable chains. The HLA-A and HLA-B alleles of most subjects were reportedly predicted accurately from TCR beta sequences. It was about 180 TCR beta chains that were listed as cytomegalovirus-associated. Published work reported that the classifier diagnosed cytomegalovirus status with high specificity and sensitivity.

Turning to this clone: Antigen specificity is unknown.

Vbeta (60) and Jbeta (13) primers were used in the PCR. Profiled with immunoSEQ multiplex PCR; TCRdb holds only in-frame clones, not every one. This sample yields approximately 160,000 clones, of which 80% to 90% are seen a single time; about 2.1% belongs to the top ten. The trim removed 7 bases at V and 0 bases at J, leaving 2 bases unmatched. Germline CDR1 and CDR2: SGDLS and YYNGEE. The CDR3 sequence is 14 residues long. Sequencing was done on a sample of PBMCs. The origin of this receptor is a woman in her late teens or twenties in good health and CMV-seronegative. V and J are TRBV9 and TRBJ1-4, with 8 bases matching TRBD1. CDR3 in DNA: TGTGCCAGCGGACAGGGTTCAACTAATGAAAAACTGTTTTTT. This sequence encodes CASGQGSTNEKLFF.